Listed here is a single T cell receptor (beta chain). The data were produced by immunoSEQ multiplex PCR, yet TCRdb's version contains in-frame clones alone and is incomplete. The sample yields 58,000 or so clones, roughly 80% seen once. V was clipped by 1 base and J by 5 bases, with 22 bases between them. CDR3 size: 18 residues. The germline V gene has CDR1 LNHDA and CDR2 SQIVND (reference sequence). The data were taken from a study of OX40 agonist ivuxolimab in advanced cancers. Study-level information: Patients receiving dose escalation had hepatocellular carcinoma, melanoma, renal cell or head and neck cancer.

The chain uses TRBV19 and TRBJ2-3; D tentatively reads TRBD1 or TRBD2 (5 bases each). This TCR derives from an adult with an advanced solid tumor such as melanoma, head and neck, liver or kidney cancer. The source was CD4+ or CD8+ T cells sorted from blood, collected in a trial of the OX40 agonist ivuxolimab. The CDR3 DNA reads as TGTGCCAGTAGTATAGCCCATCCGCGGGCAGGCCAGGGAGATACGCAGTATTTT. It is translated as CASSIAHPRAGQGDTQYF.